Presented here are 17 T cell receptor beta chains from one specimen sequenced in a study of blood T cell repertoires in COVID-19. Sequencing was performed with immunoSEQ multiplex PCR; in TCRdb, only in-frame clones are kept and a portion is missing. The data show 200,000 to 250,000 clones, roughly 80% seen once. The sequenced material came from peripheral blood. The receptors shown here come from a woman between 70 and 85 years old with acute or convalescent COVID-19.

This clone is judged medium-sized. J is TRBJ1-2 and V is TRBV5-1, with TRBD1 identical over 8 bases. Germline CDR1 is SGHRS and CDR2 is YFSETQ. This CDR3 is 14 amino acids long. V shed 3 bases, J shed 4 bases, and the junction held 5 bases outside the gene matches. In DNA form, the CDR3 reads TGCGCCAGCAGCTGGGGGACAGGCTCCTATGGCTACACCTTC. Encoded protein: CASSWGTGSYGYTF. Based on the CDR3 plus reference TRBV5-1 and TRBJ1-2, the full variable domain is KAGVTQTPRYLIKTRGQQVTLSCSPISGHRSVSWYQQTPGQGLQFLFEYFSETQRNKGNFPGRFSGRQFSNSRSEMNVSTLELGDSALYLCASSWGTGSYGYTFGSGTRLTVV.

V usage is TRBV10-2 and J usage is TRBJ1-2, with a weak D call TRBD1 (5 bases). Trimming cost V 0 bases and J 3 bases, with 8 bases left between them. The CDR3 contains 14 residues. Germline lookup yields CDR1 WSHSY and CDR2 SAAADI. The CDR3 loop is CASSESRGHYGYTF. The CDR3 coding sequence is TGCGCCAGCAGTGAGTCGCGGGGCCACTATGGCTACACCTTC.

V gene TRBV6-5 combines with J gene TRBJ1-5; D is perhaps TRBD1 (5 bases). The germline CDR1 and CDR2 sequences are MNHEY and SVGAGI. This CDR3 comprises 15 residues. Trimming shortened V by 4 bases and J by 4 bases, and 14 bases separated the two germline ends. This CDR3 is CASSLGRTPNQPQHF. Written as DNA, the CDR3 is TGTGCCAGCAGTTTAGGGAGGACACCAAATCAGCCCCAGCATTTT.

The chain links TRBV5-4 to TRBJ1-1, with D possibly TRBD1 on 6 matching bases. This CDR3 is 14 amino acids long. The V gene's germline CDR1 is SGHNT and CDR2 YYREEE (reference sequence). Between the trimmed V and J ends, which lost 2 bases and 4 bases, there was a span of 12 bases. As DNA, the CDR3 is TGTGCCAGCAGCTTACTACAGGGCGTCACTGAAGCTTTCTTT. Translating gives CASSLLQGVTEAFF.

The V call is TRBV3-1 (or the pseudogene TRBV3-2), the J call TRBJ2-2; TRBD2 matches at 7 bases. The CDR3 is 20 amino acids. Germline CDR1 is LGHDT and CDR2 is YNNKEL (reference sequence). V lost 1 base and J lost 7; bases outside the gene matches: 21. The CDR3 sequence is CASSQGALSPSGRLIGELFF. The CDR3, as DNA: TGTGCCAGCAGCCAAGGTGCACTAAGCCCTAGCGGAAGGTTGATCGGGGAGCTGTTTTTT.

The CDR3 nucleotides read TGTGCCAGCTCCTGGACAGAAGCTAACTATGGCTACACCTTC. This translates into CASSWTEANYGYTF. V is TRBV27 and J is TRBJ1-2, with D tentatively TRBD1 (6 bases). The V gene lost 8 bases and the J gene lost 0 bases, with 13 bases spanning the gap. The CDR3 is 14 amino acids. Germline CDR1 reads MNHEY; CDR2 reads SMNVEV (reference sequence).

The chain joins TRBV5-4 to TRBJ2-7, with 13 nucleotides matching TRBD2. The CDR3 spans 15 residues. Germline V CDR1 and CDR2: SGHNT, YYREEE (reference sequence). Trimming at V came to 4 bases and at J to 4 bases, leaving 5 bases not matched to a gene. The CDR3, as DNA: TGTGCCAGCAGCGTGACTAGCGGGGGGACTTACGAGCAGTACTTC. Translated, it gives CASSVTSGGTYEQYF.

The chain links TRBV4-1 to TRBJ2-1, with D possibly matching TRBD1 (6 bases). Germline CDR1 MGHRA, CDR2 YSYEKL. V lost 3 bases and J lost 5, with 14 bases in between. This CDR3 is built from 15 residues. In DNA form, the CDR3 reads TGCGCCAGCAGCCATACAGGGATGGGGAACAATGAGCAGTTCTTC. This gives the protein CASSHTGMGNNEQFF.

The V and J genes are TRBV28 and TRBJ1-5, with 8 bases matching TRBD1. Looked up from germline, CDR1 is MDHEN and CDR2 is SYDVKM. The length of the CDR3 is 16 residues. V shed 7 bases, J shed 6 bases, and the junction held 14 bases outside the gene matches. CDR3 in amino acids: CASTIITGGKSQPQHF. The CDR3 DNA reads as TGTGCCAGCACCATCATCACAGGGGGTAAAAGTCAGCCCCAGCATTTT.

The chain uses TRBV18 and TRBJ2-1; perhaps TRBD2 as D (6 bases). Germline lookup yields CDR1 KGHSH and CDR2 LQKENI. This CDR3 has 14 amino acids. V was trimmed by 3 bases and J by 2 bases, leaving 8 bases between them. The CDR3 region is CASSPGGTYNEQFF. The CDR3 coding sequence is TGTGCCAGCTCACCTGGGGGGACCTACAATGAGCAGTTCTTC.

The chain has TRBV20-1 and TRBJ2-1; 8 positions agree with TRBD1. The CDR3 length is 16 residues. After removal of 3 bases from V and 2 bases from J, the junction contained 9 bases not matched to a gene. Per the germline V gene, CDR1 is DFQATT and CDR2 is SNEGSKA (reference sequence). CDR3: CSASPGDRGTYNEQFF. The CDR3, as DNA: TGCAGTGCTAGTCCCGGCGACAGGGGCACCTACAATGAGCAGTTCTTC.

The J gene is TRBJ2-7, the V gene TRBV2; 10 bases are shared with TRBD1. After removal of 7 bases from V and 6 bases from J, the junction contained 6 bases not matched to a gene. The germline CDR1 and CDR2 sequences are SNHLY and FYNNEI. This CDR3 has 13 amino acids. The CDR3 loop is CASTGTGVSEQYF. The CDR3 nucleotides are TGTGCCAGCACCGGGACAGGGGTATCCGAGCAGTACTTC.

This clone appeared once. The V gene is TRBV10-3, the J gene TRBJ2-3; a weak D match, TRBD2 (6 bases). V was clipped by 11 bases and J by 0 bases, with 15 bases between them. CDR3 length: 14 amino acids. From germline, CDR1 is ENHRY and CDR2 SYGVKD. This chain's CDR3 is CAAARDLSTDTQYF. The CDR3 DNA follows: TGTGCCGCCGCAAGGGACTTAAGCACAGATACGCAGTATTTT.

The chain has TRBV7-9 and TRBJ1-2; 8 nucleotides agree with TRBD1. The CDR3 has 14 amino acids. Germline CDR1 is SEHNR and CDR2 is FQNEAQ (reference sequence). The V segment lost 5 bases and the J segment 4 bases; nucleotides outside the gene matches: 6. The CDR3 DNA follows: TGTGCCAGCAGCCTAGGACAGGGACCCTATGGCTACACCTTC. This gives the protein CASSLGQGPYGYTF.

The J gene is TRBJ1-2, the V gene TRBV28; 7 bases line up with TRBD1. Losses at the gene ends were 6 bases for V and 10 bases for J; bases not matched to a gene: 11. The CDR3 is 13 amino acids. In germline, CDR1 is MDHEN, CDR2 SYDVKM. The CDR3 loop reads CASSEGTAPFYTF. CDR3 bases: TGTGCCAGCAGCGAAGGGACAGCCCCCTTCTACACCTTC.

The chain combines TRBV27 with TRBJ2-7, with TRBD1 identical over 9 bases. Germline loops: CDR1 MNHEY, CDR2 SMNVEV (reference sequence). The CDR3 contains 14 residues. V was clipped by 3 bases and J by 4 bases; unmatched bases: 4. For the CDR3, the DNA is TGTGCCAGCAGTTTGACACAGGGGGCGTACGAGCAGTACTTC. It encodes CASSLTQGAYEQYF.

The J gene is TRBJ2-7, the V gene TRBV7-2, with D hard to call. The V gene's germline CDR1 is SGHTA and CDR2 FQGNSA. The CDR3 has 14 residues. The ends were cut back, 1 base at V and 2 bases at J, with 9 bases in the middle. CDR3 nucleotides: TGTGCCAGCAGCTTAGGGCAGGCGACCTACGAGCAGTACTTC. Its protein product is CASSLGQATYEQYF.